The 5 T cell receptor beta chains below were found in one sample sequenced in a study of cytomegalovirus exposure and HLA in healthy donors. The PCR made use of 60 Vbeta and 13 Jbeta primers. Assay: immunoSEQ multiplex PCR; the TCRdb copy retains only in-frame clones and omits some. The sample yields over 95,000 clones, around 77% seen once. The sample taken for sequencing was PBMCs. These receptors were collected from a man aged 40-49 years in good health and CMV-seronegative.

The chain carries TRBV29-1 and TRBJ2-2; TRBD1 matches at 7 bases. The V segment lost 1 base and the J segment 6 bases; nucleotides outside the gene matches: 2. CDR1 is SQVTM, CDR2 ANQGSEA, per germline. The CDR3 spans 13 residues. CDR3 residues: CSVEGQGAGELFF. CDR3 in DNA: TGCAGCGTTGAAGGACAGGGCGCCGGGGAGCTGTTTTTT.

CDR3 protein: CASRRQAARNEKLFF. DNA of the CDR3: TGTGCCAGCAGGCGACAGGCTGCACGAAATGAAAAACTGTTTTTT. The chain joins TRBV6-5 to TRBJ1-4; tentatively, D is TRBD1 (6 bases). V was trimmed by 6 bases and J by 5 bases, leaving 16 bases between them. This CDR3 is 15 amino acids long. CDR1 is MNHEY, CDR2 SVGAGI, per germline.

This chain uses TRBV10-1 with TRBJ2-1; D remains unclear. CDR1 and CDR2 (germline): WNHNN, SYGVQD (reference sequence). Trimming removed 0 bases from V and 0 bases from J, with 6 bases in between. CDR3 length: 15 amino acids. In nucleotides, the CDR3 is TGCGCCAGCAGTGAGTCTACGAGCTCCTACAATGAGCAGTTCTTC. This codes for CASSESTSSYNEQFF.

V is TRBV18 and J is TRBJ2-1; possible D gene TRBD1, 6 bases. Trimming removed 2 bases at V and 7 bases at J, with 12 bases between. Germline V lookup: CDR1 KGHSH, CDR2 LQKENI. This CDR3 contains 14 residues. CDR3 DNA: TGTGCCAGCTCACCATACCGGGACAAAAATGAGCAGTTCTTC. This gives the protein CASSPYRDKNEQFF. The full variable domain, in which reference TRBV18 and TRBJ2-1 provide the parts outside the CDR3, is NAGVMQNPRHLVRRRGQEARLRCSPMKGHSHVYWYRQLPEEGLKFMVYLQKENIIDESGMPKERFSAEFPKEGPSILRIQQVVRGDSAAYFCASSPYRDKNEQFFGPGTRLTVL.

The chain combines TRBV5-1 with TRBJ1-2; no clear D. V lost 5 bases and J 4 bases, leaving 9 bases between the germline ends. The CDR3 is 12 residues long. The germline V gene has CDR1 SGHRS and CDR2 YFSETQ. The CDR3 spells CASSGGLYGYTF. CDR3 sequence (DNA): TGCGCCAGCAGTGGCGGGCTCTATGGCTACACCTTC.